One and the same sample provided the 23 T cell receptor beta chains below, sequenced in a study of cytomegalovirus exposure and HLA in healthy donors. Method: immunoSEQ multiplex PCR; TCRdb's copy keeps in-frame clones and lacks some. This table holds roughly 56,000 clones, roughly 94% found once. Sequencing used PBMCs. Source of these receptors: a man aged 18 to 35 in good health and CMV-seronegative.

V is TRBV5-8 and J is TRBJ2-1; TRBD2 matches at 14 bases. CDR1 and CDR2 (germline): SGHTS, YDEGEE. V was clipped by 4 bases and J by 7 bases; unmatched bases: 7. The CDR3 covers 16 residues. The CDR3 DNA reads TGTGCCAGCAGCACTACCGGGACTAGCGGGAGTAATGAGCAGTTCTTC. Its translation is CASSTTGTSGSNEQFF.

This chain connects TRBV7-9 to TRBJ2-2, with 9 positions matching TRBD1. The ends lost 5 bases at V and 1 base at J; junction bases unmatched: 5. Germline assignment: CDR1 SEHNR and CDR2 FQNEAQ (reference sequence). CDR3 length equals 16 residues. DNA of the CDR3: TGTGCCAGCAGCACCCCGGGACAGGGGAACACCGGGGAGCTGTTTTTT. It encodes CASSTPGQGNTGELFF.

For the CDR3, the DNA is TGTGCCAGCAGCCCGGGACTCAACACCGGGGAGCTGTTTTTT. It codes for CASSPGLNTGELFF. The gene calls are TRBV6-8 and TRBJ2-2; maybe TRBD2 (6 bases). The CDR3 is 14 residues long. The V gene's germline CDR1 is MNHGY and CDR2 SAAAGT. The germline V and J ends were trimmed by 6 bases and 2 bases, with 10 bases remaining between them.

The gene calls are TRBV29-1 and TRBJ2-7; 7 bases match TRBD2. Germline V gene sequence: CDR1 SQVTM, CDR2 ANQGSEA. The CDR3 has 14 residues. V dropped 7 bases and J dropped 2; count of bases not matched to a gene: 11. Here the CDR3 DNA reads TGCAGCGCTGGGGGGGTTGAGGACGCCTACGAGCAGTACTTC. Amino acid sequence: CSAGGVEDAYEQYF.

This chain uses TRBV6-1 with TRBJ1-4; 7 bases are shared with TRBD1. The CDR3 spans 14 residues. Germline loops: CDR1 MNHNS, CDR2 SASEGT. Trimming at V came to 6 bases and at J to 3 bases, leaving 4 bases not matched to a gene. CDR3 bases: TGTGCCAGCAGATCCGGGACAGCTAATGAAAAACTGTTTTTT. It codes for CASRSGTANEKLFF.

The chain joins TRBV28 to TRBJ2-4; D unresolved. The CDR3 has 13 amino acids. The V end was cut by 2 bases, the J end by 5 bases, with 7 bases between. Per germline, CDR1 MDHEN and CDR2 SYDVKM. CDR3 DNA: TGTGCCAGCAGTTTAGTATCGGAAAACATTCAGTACTTC. Translated, it gives CASSLVSENIQYF.

This rearrangement joins TRBV4-3 to TRBJ2-3, with 8 bases fitting TRBD2. Per germline, CDR1 LGHNA and CDR2 YSLEER. Trimming cost V 4 bases and J 1 base; bases outside gene matches: 4. The CDR3 is made up of 15 amino acids. This chain's CDR3 is CASSRILAGTDTQYF. The CDR3 DNA is TGCGCCAGCAGCCGCATACTAGCGGGCACAGATACGCAGTATTTT.

The CDR3 sequence is CASSYSEDYEQYF. The CDR3 DNA reads as TGTGCCAGCAGTTACTCGGAGGACTACGAGCAGTACTTC. The gene calls are TRBV6-5 and TRBJ2-7; tentatively, D is TRBD2 (5 bases). The germline V gene encodes CDR1 MNHEY and CDR2 SVGAGI. This CDR3 is 13 amino acids long. V was cut by 0 bases and J by 3 bases, with 6 bases left in between.

The chain carries TRBV28 and TRBJ2-7; D call uncertain. The V end lost 1 base, the J end lost 1 base, and 8 bases lay between the germline ends. Germline CDR1 and CDR2: MDHEN and SYDVKM. This CDR3 region has 14 residues. The CDR3 sequence is CASSLLLRSYEQYF. In DNA, the CDR3 is TGTGCCAGCAGTTTATTACTGAGATCCTACGAGCAGTACTTC.

The J gene is TRBJ2-3, the V gene TRBV4-1; D unclear. This CDR3 contains 15 residues. Trimming removed 1 base at V and 2 bases at J, with 10 bases between. The germline CDR1 and CDR2 sequences are MGHRA and YSYEKL. CDR3 protein: CASSQGHADTDTQYF. The DNA for the CDR3 is TGCGCCAGCAGCCAAGGACACGCCGACACAGATACGCAGTATTTT.

The J gene is TRBJ2-1, the V gene TRBV4-1; 13 bases align to TRBD2. The CDR3 covers 15 residues. After removal of 4 bases from V and 7 bases from J, the junction contained 4 bases not matched to a gene. The germline V gene has CDR1 MGHRA and CDR2 YSYEKL. CDR3 sequence reads: CASSLGLAGVNEQFF. The CDR3 DNA follows: TGCGCCAGCAGCCTCGGACTAGCGGGAGTGAATGAGCAGTTCTTC.

This chain links TRBV11-2 with TRBJ2-7; 9 nucleotides match TRBD2. V was pared by 2 bases and J by 7 bases, with 6 bases of the junction left unmatched. The CDR3 length is 14 residues. The V gene's germline CDR1 is SGHAT and CDR2 FQNNGV. CDR3 sequence reads: CASSLSSGSREQYF. The DNA for the CDR3 is TGTGCCAGCAGCTTAAGTAGCGGGAGTAGGGAGCAGTACTTC. Based on the CDR3 plus reference TRBV11-2 and TRBJ2-7, the full variable domain is EAGVAQSPRYKIIEKRQSVAFWCNPISGHATLYWYQQILGQGPKLLIQFQNNGVVDDSQLPKDRFSAERLKGVDSTLKIQPAKLEDSAVYLCASSLSSGSREQYFGPGTRLTVT.

The chain has TRBV6-5 and TRBJ1-1, with TRBD1 as a possible D gene (6 bases). V shed 3 bases and J shed 1 base, with 12 bases lying between them. CDR3 length equals 15 residues. Germline assignment: CDR1 MNHEY and CDR2 SVGAGI. CDR3 protein: CASSYTGRGNTEAFF. Here the CDR3 DNA reads TGTGCCAGCAGTTATACGGGCAGGGGGAACACTGAAGCTTTCTTT.

This clone was counted a single time. This chain joins TRBV7-2 and TRBJ1-3; no reliable D call. The V gene lost 4 bases and the J gene lost 1 base, with 8 bases spanning the gap. CDR3 length: 14 residues. Looked up from germline, CDR1 is SGHTA and CDR2 is FQGNSA. CDR3 residues: CASSSRKSGNTIYF. CDR3 DNA: TGTGCCAGCAGCTCGAGGAAATCTGGAAACACCATATATTTT.

This clone has only one observation. The chain couples TRBV6-1 to TRBJ1-2, with 7 nucleotides matching TRBD1. Losses at the gene ends were 6 bases for V and 1 base for J; bases not matched to a gene: 8. In germline, CDR1 is MNHNS, CDR2 SASEGT. The CDR3 runs to 15 residues. CDR3 region: CASRGGQAINYGYTF. Written as DNA, the CDR3 is TGTGCCAGCAGGGGAGGACAGGCGATTAACTATGGCTACACCTTC.

DNA of the CDR3: TGCGCCAGCAGGTCCGGGACAGCGGACACCGGGGAGCTGTTTTTT. Its translation is CASRSGTADTGELFF. The chain couples TRBV5-1 to TRBJ2-2; TRBD1 matches 7 bases. From germline, CDR1 is SGHRS and CDR2 YFSETQ. The CDR3 is made up of 15 amino acids. With V trimmed by 5 bases and J by 3 bases, 7 bases remained unmatched.

V usage is TRBV7-3 and J usage is TRBJ2-2; D is perhaps TRBD1 (6 bases). In germline, CDR1 is SGHTA, CDR2 FQGTGA. The V gene lost 1 base and the J gene lost 5 bases, with 11 bases spanning the gap. This CDR3 has 15 amino acids. CDR3 coding DNA: TGTGCCAGCAGCTTAATGACAGGACGAACCGGGGAGCTGTTTTTT. Translation: CASSLMTGRTGELFF.

The genes are TRBV5-4 and TRBJ2-7, with 7 bases that match TRBD1. This CDR3 is built from 16 residues. After removal of 0 bases from V and 7 bases from J, the junction contained 13 bases not matched to a gene. Germline-derived CDR1 and CDR2 are SGHNT and YYREEE (reference sequence). The CDR3 loop reads CASSLARDRGGVEQYF. CDR3 DNA: TGTGCCAGCAGCTTGGCCCGGGACAGAGGTGGTGTGGAGCAGTACTTC. The whole variable domain, remainder taken from reference TRBV5-4 and TRBJ2-7, is ETGVTQSPTHLIKTRGQQVTLRCSSQSGHNTVSWYQQALGQGPQFIFQYYREEENGRGNFPPRFSGLQFPNYSSELNVNALELDDSALYLCASSLARDRGGVEQYFGPGTRLTVT.

This chain connects TRBV11-3 to TRBJ2-2, with TRBD2 identical over 10 bases. V lost 4 bases and J lost 7; bases outside the gene matches: 15. CDR3 length equals 18 residues. Germline CDR1 and CDR2: SGHNT and YENEEA. The CDR3 DNA reads as TGTGCCAGCAGCTCCGCCTCAGGGCTAGCGGGAGTGAACGGGGAGCTGTTTTTT. It is translated as CASSSASGLAGVNGELFF. The entire variable domain, with the rest obtained from reference TRBV11-3 and TRBJ2-2, is as follows: EAGVVQSPRYKIIEKKQPVAFWCNPISGHNTLYWYLQNLGQGPELLIRYENEEAVDDSQLPKDRFSAERLKGVDSTLKIQPAELGDSAVYLCASSSASGLAGVNGELFFGEGSRLTVL.

The chain is built from TRBV18 and TRBJ1-2, with 8 bases identical to TRBD1. The CDR3 has 15 amino acids. The germline V gene has CDR1 KGHSH and CDR2 LQKENI. Trimming cost V 1 base and J 8 bases; bases outside gene matches: 9. The CDR3: CASSPLPDRTGGYTF. In DNA, the CDR3 is TGTGCCAGCTCACCACTTCCGGACAGGACAGGGGGCTACACCTTC. The full variable domain, in which reference TRBV18 and TRBJ1-2 provide the parts outside the CDR3, is NAGVMQNPRHLVRRRGQEARLRCSPMKGHSHVYWYRQLPEEGLKFMVYLQKENIIDESGMPKERFSAEFPKEGPSILRIQQVVRGDSAAYFCASSPLPDRTGGYTFGSGTRLTVV.

This clone was seen a single time. This sequence joins TRBV4-3 and TRBJ2-2, with 10 bases fitting TRBD2. V lost 0 bases, J lost 6 bases, and 7 bases stayed unmatched. Germline assignment: CDR1 LGHNA and CDR2 YSLEER. The CDR3 is 17 residues long. Here the CDR3 DNA reads TGCGCCAGCAGCCAAGATAGGGCTAGCGGGAGTCCCGGGGAGCTGTTTTTT. This codes for CASSQDRASGSPGELFF.

CDR3 nucleotides: TGTGCCAGCAGGTGGACAGGGTTTGCCTACGAGCAGTACTTC. Translating gives CASRWTGFAYEQYF. J is TRBJ2-7 and V is TRBV21-1; whether TRBD1, the table's D call, matches the DNA was not checked. TRBV21-1 is assigned pseudogene status. CDR3 size: 14 residues.

This sequence joins TRBV7-2 and TRBJ1-2; 7 bases align to TRBD1. This CDR3 comprises 13 residues. Per germline, CDR1 SGHTA and CDR2 FQGNSA. J gave up 8 bases and V 5 bases, and 8 bases lay outside the gene matches. CDR3 protein: CASSRRQGGGYTF. As DNA, the CDR3 is TGTGCCAGCAGCCGGCGACAGGGTGGGGGCTACACCTTC.